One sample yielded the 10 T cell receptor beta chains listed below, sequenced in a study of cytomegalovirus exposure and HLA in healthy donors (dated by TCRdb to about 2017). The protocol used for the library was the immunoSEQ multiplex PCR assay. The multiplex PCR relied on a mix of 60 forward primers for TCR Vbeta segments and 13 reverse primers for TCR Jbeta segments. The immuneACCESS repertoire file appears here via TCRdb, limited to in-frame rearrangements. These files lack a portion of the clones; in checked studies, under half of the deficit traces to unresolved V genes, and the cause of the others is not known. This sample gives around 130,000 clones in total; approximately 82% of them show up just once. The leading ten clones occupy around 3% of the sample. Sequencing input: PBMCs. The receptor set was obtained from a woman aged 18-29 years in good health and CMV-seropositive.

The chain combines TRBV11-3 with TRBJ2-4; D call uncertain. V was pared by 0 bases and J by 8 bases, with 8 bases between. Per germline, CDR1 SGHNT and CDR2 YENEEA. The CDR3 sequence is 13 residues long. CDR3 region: CASSLEPEDIQYF. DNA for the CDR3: TGTGCCAGCAGCTTAGAACCCGAGGACATTCAGTACTTC.

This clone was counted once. This CDR3 reads CASRPHKNTEAFF. The CDR3 coding sequence is TGTGCCAGCAGGCCCCACAAGAACACTGAAGCTTTCTTT. V is TRBV27 and J is TRBJ1-1; D unresolved. The CDR3 spans 13 residues. Looked up from germline, CDR1 is MNHEY and CDR2 is SMNVEV (reference sequence). V was shortened by 6 bases and J by 1 base, with 9 bases between the two germline ends.

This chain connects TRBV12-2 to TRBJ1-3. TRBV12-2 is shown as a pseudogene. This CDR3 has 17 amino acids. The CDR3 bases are TGTGCAAGTCGCTTTTGGTGGGGGACTAGGACTGGAAACACCATATATTTT. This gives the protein CASRFWWGTRTGNTIYF.

As DNA, the CDR3 is TGTGCCAGCAGCGACTGGACAGGAAAACTCTACGAGCAGTACTTC. It is translated as CASSDWTGKLYEQYF. This chain links TRBV7-9 with TRBJ2-7; TRBD1 aligns across 7 bases. Germline V lookup: CDR1 SEHNR, CDR2 FQNEAQ (reference sequence). V lost 5 bases, J lost 3 bases, and 10 bases stayed unmatched. The CDR3 extends over 15 amino acids. The entire variable domain, with the rest obtained from reference TRBV7-9 and TRBJ2-7, is as follows: DTGVSQNPRHKITKRGQNVTFRCDPISEHNRLYWYRQTLGQGPEFLTYFQNEAQLEKSRLLSDRFSAERPKGSFSTLEIQRTEQGDSAMYLCASSDWTGKLYEQYFGPGTRLTVT.

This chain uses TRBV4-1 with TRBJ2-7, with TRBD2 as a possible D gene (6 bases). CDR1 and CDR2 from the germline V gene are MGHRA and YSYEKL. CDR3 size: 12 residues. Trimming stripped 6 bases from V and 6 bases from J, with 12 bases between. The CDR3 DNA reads TGCGCCAGCAGTTATCAGGGAGGCGAGCAGTACTTC. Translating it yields CASSYQGGEQYF.

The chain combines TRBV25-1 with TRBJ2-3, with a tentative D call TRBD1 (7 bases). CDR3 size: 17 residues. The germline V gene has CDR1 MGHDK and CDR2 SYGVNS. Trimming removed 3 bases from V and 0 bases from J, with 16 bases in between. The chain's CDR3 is CASSEQRQGGSTDTQYF. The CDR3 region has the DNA TGTGCCAGCAGTGAGCAAAGACAGGGAGGAAGCACAGATACGCAGTATTTT.

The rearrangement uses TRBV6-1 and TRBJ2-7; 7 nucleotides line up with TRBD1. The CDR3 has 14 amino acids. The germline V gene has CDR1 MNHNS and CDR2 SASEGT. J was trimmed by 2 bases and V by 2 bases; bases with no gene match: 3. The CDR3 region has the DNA TGTGCCAGCAGTGAAAGACAGGGCCCCTACGAGCAGTACTTC. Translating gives CASSERQGPYEQYF.

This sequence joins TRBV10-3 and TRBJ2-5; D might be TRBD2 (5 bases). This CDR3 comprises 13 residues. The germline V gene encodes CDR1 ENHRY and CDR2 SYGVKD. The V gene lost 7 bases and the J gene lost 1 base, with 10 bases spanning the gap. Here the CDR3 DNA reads TGTGCCATCAAGGAAGGAGGCCAAGAGACCCAGTACTTC. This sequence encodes CAIKEGGQETQYF.

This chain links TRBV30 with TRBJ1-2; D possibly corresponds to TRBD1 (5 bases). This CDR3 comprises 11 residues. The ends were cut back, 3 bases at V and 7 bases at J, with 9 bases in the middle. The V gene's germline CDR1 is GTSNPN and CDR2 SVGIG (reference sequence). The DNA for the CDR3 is TGTGCCTGGAGCATTAGGGGTGGCTACACCTTC. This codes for CAWSIRGGYTF.

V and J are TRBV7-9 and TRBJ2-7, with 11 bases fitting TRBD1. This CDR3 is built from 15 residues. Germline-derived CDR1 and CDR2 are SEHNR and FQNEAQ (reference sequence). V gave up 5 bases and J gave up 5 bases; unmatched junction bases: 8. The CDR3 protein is CASSPWTGGYDEQYF. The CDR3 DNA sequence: TGTGCCAGCAGCCCCTGGACAGGGGGCTACGACGAGCAGTACTTC.